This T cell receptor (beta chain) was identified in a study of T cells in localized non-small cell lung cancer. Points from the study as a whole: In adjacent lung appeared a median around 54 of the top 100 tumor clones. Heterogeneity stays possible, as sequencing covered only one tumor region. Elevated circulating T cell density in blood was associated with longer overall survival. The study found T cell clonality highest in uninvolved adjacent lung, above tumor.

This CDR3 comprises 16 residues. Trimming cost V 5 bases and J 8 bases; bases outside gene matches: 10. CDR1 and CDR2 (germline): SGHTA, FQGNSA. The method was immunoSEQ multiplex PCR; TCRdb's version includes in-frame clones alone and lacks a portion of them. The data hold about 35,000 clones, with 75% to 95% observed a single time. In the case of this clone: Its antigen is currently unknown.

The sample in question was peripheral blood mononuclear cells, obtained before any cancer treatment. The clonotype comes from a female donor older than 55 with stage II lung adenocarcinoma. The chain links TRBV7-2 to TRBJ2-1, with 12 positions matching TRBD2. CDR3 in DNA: TGTGCCAGCAGCGACCGACTAGCGGGAGACTCGGATGAGCAGTTCTTC. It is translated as CASSDRLAGDSDEQFF.